The clone carrying this T cell receptor (beta chain) was seen just once. Its antigen remains unidentified. Between the trimmed V and J ends, which lost 2 bases and 4 bases, there was a span of 16 bases. CDR3 length equals 16 residues. From germline, CDR1 is SGHAT and CDR2 FQDESV (reference sequence). TCRdb passed the 5' RACE reads through MiXCR, listing each CDR3 protein once. The sample shows approximately 400,000 distinct CDR3 sequences, over 15% of them seen only once. This record comes from a study of CD8 T cells in ankylosing spondylitis. Findings and caveats of the study: CD8+ by phenotype, disease-linked clones were relatively rare in peripheral blood. Typical of ankylosing spondylitis blood, it appeared, was a TCR beta motif of under 10 highly homologous variants.

Sequenced material: blood, either unsorted or a sorted T cell fraction (not recorded which). The origin of this receptor is a male donor with ankylosing spondylitis. This chain connects TRBV11-1 to TRBJ2-3; possibly TRBD2 for D (5 bases). For the CDR3, the DNA is TGTGCCAGCAGCTTAAGGGCGGGCCCCTGGGCAGATACGCAGTATTTT. Translated: CASSLRAGPWADTQYF.